Below, 18 T cell receptor beta chains from the same sample are listed, as sequenced in a study of CD8+ T cells in alopecia areata. Isolated RNA was reverse transcribed into cDNA used as the sequencing template. Clones were read by immunoSEQ multiplex PCR, and TCRdb kept only the in-frame ones, dropping some. Counted here are hundreds of thousands of clones, around 66% occurring once; the ten biggest clones make up more than 1%. Treatment: oral pan-JAK inhibitor, 5-10 mg twice daily. The sequencing here drew on CD4+ T cells sorted from blood, taken at week 44, from a patient treated with tofacitinib. The receptors derive from a human donor with alopecia areata.

The chain carries TRBV30 and TRBJ2-7; D is uncertain. The CDR3 extends over 14 amino acids. Trimming shortened V by 0 bases and J by 1 base, and 10 bases separated the two germline ends. Germline CDR1 reads GTSNPN; CDR2 reads SVGIG (reference sequence). The CDR3 loop reads CAWSVPPKSYEQYF. Here the CDR3 DNA reads TGTGCCTGGAGTGTACCTCCGAAATCCTACGAGCAGTACTTC.

A few counts support this clone. The chain is built from TRBV5-5 and TRBJ1-5, with unresolved D. V was cut by 1 base and J by 5 bases, with 10 bases left in between. CDR3 length: 14 amino acids. Germline lookup yields CDR1 SGHKS and CDR2 YYEKEE (reference sequence). The CDR3, as DNA: TGTGCCAGCAGCTTGCGAGGGAGCCATCAGCCCCAGCATTTT. Its translation is CASSLRGSHQPQHF.

This clone showed up just once. The chain uses TRBV25-1 and TRBJ2-4; 8 bases line up with TRBD1. V shed 7 bases, J shed 4 bases, and the junction held 9 bases outside the gene matches. Germline CDR1 MGHDK, CDR2 SYGVNS. The CDR3 is 15 residues long. CDR3 bases: TGTGCCAGCATGGGTCCCCAGGGGGCTAAAAACATTCAGTACTTC. It encodes CASMGPQGAKNIQYF.

This rearrangement joins TRBV19 to TRBJ2-1, with D tentatively TRBD2 (5 bases). V lost 1 base, J lost 2 bases, and 9 bases lay in between. The CDR3 has 15 residues. Germline-derived CDR1 and CDR2 are LNHDA and SQIVND (reference sequence). CDR3 residues: CASSIARAAYNEQFF. The DNA for the CDR3 is TGTGCCAGTAGTATAGCGCGGGCCGCCTACAATGAGCAGTTCTTC.

V and J are TRBV14 and TRBJ2-3; TRBD1 matches 9 bases. The V gene end was trimmed by 2 bases and the J gene end by 3 bases; junction bases not matched to a gene: 12. The CDR3 is made up of 18 amino acids. Looked up from germline, CDR1 is SGHDN and CDR2 is FVKESK. The CDR3 coding sequence is TGTGCCAGCAGCCAAATCCCATTTGGGACAGGGATGACAGATACGCAGTATTTT. Translated: CASSQIPFGTGMTDTQYF.

In DNA, the CDR3 is TGTGCCAGCAGCCGGGGTTCTCCTAGCACAGATACGCAGTATTTT. Translation gives CASSRGSPSTDTQYF. The rearrangement uses TRBV7-9 and TRBJ2-3; tentative D call: TRBD2 (5 bases). The CDR3 runs to 15 residues. Germline V lookup: CDR1 SEHNR, CDR2 FQNEAQ (reference sequence). Trimming stripped 5 bases from V and 0 bases from J, with 12 bases between.

The chain joins TRBV9 to TRBJ2-7; D perhaps matches TRBD1 (6 bases). Trimming took 4 bases from V and 1 from J, leaving 12 bases between them. Germline lookup yields CDR1 SGDLS and CDR2 YYNGEE. The CDR3 runs to 14 residues. In nucleotides, the CDR3 is TGTGCCAGCAGCCCCCGGACAGCGTCCTACGAGCAGTACTTC. The encoded protein is CASSPRTASYEQYF. The complete variable domain, with remaining parts taken from reference TRBV9 and TRBJ2-7, reads DSGVTQTPKHLITATGQRVTLRCSPRSGDLSVYWYQQSLDQGLQFLIQYYNGEERAKGNILERFSAQQFPDLHSELNLSSLELGDSALYFCASSPRTASYEQYFGPGTRLTVT.

This chain links TRBV15 with TRBJ1-1; tentative D call: TRBD1 (6 bases). The CDR3 consists of 15 residues. Germline V gives CDR1 LNHNV, CDR2 YYDKDF (reference sequence). V was shortened by 0 bases and J by 8 bases, with 16 bases between the two germline ends. CDR3 in amino acids: CATSRDRIGQGEAFF. In DNA form, the CDR3 reads TGTGCCACCAGCAGAGATCGAATCGGGCAGGGGGAAGCTTTCTTT. Full variable domain (remainder filled in from reference TRBV15 and TRBJ1-1): DAMVIQNPRYQVTQFGKPVTLSCSQTLNHNVMYWYQQKSSQAPKLLFHYYDKDFNNEADTPDNFQSRRPNTSFCFLDIRSPGLGDTAMYLCATSRDRIGQGEAFFGQGTRLTVV.

The rearrangement joins TRBV6-5 to TRBJ2-5; D possibly matches TRBD1 or TRBD2 (5 bases each). Trimming removed 6 bases at V and 3 bases at J, with 14 bases between. This CDR3 spans 14 amino acids. Germline assignment: CDR1 MNHEY and CDR2 SVGAGI. CDR3 amino acids: CASSGWGSKETQYF. The DNA of the CDR3 is TGTGCCAGCAGCGGTTGGGGGAGTAAAGAGACCCAGTACTTC.

This clone was seen ten or more times. The rearrangement uses TRBV10-2 and TRBJ1-1, with D perhaps matching TRBD1 (5 bases). CDR1 is WSHSY and CDR2 is SAAADI in the germline V gene. Trimming removed 8 bases from V and 8 bases from J, with 18 bases in between. This CDR3 is 13 amino acids long. CDR3 sequence reads: CASASGDLGEAFF. In DNA form, the CDR3 reads TGCGCCAGCGCATCGGGGGACCTTGGAGAAGCTTTCTTT.

This clone has a handful of counts. J is TRBJ2-2 and V is TRBV4-3; the match to TRBD2 covers 9 bases. The ends lost 4 bases at V and 6 bases at J; junction bases unmatched: 6. The CDR3 runs to 15 residues. CDR1 is LGHNA and CDR2 is YSLEER in the germline V gene. This CDR3 reads CASSRRLAGPGELFF. In nucleotides, the CDR3 is TGCGCCAGCAGCCGCCGCCTAGCGGGGCCCGGGGAGCTGTTTTTT.

The V and J genes are TRBV5-4 and TRBJ2-1; D may correspond to TRBD1 or TRBD2 (5 bases each). The CDR3 has 14 residues. The V end lost 6 bases, the J end lost 5 bases, and 15 bases lay between the germline ends. Looked up from germline, CDR1 is SGHNT and CDR2 is YYREEE (reference sequence). CDR3: CASTSPGLNNEQFF. The CDR3 bases are TGTGCCAGCACCTCCCCGGGGCTCAACAATGAGCAGTTCTTC.

This clone was seen many times. This chain joins TRBV7-8 and TRBJ1-2; D uncertain. V was pared by 5 bases and J by 4 bases, with 11 bases between. Germline lookup yields CDR1 SGHVS and CDR2 FQNEAQ. This CDR3 has 13 amino acids. The CDR3 region is CASSTERRYGYTF. The CDR3 bases are TGTGCCAGCAGCACCGAAAGACGCTATGGCTACACCTTC.

The chain combines TRBV4-1 with TRBJ1-1; possible D gene TRBD1, 5 bases. The CDR3 is made up of 19 amino acids. Per germline, CDR1 MGHRA and CDR2 YSYEKL. The V gene lost 0 bases and the J gene lost 0 bases, with 20 bases spanning the gap. In DNA form, the CDR3 reads TGCGCCAGCAGCCAAGACCTCGGGGCCACCGCGAATTTGAACACTGAAGCTTTCTTT. The encoded protein is CASSQDLGATANLNTEAFF.

This clone was detected only a few times. The chain combines TRBV4-1 with TRBJ1-5; D perhaps matches TRBD1 (6 bases). Germline V gives CDR1 MGHRA, CDR2 YSYEKL. CDR3 length: 14 amino acids. Trimming stripped 3 bases from V and 4 bases from J, with 10 bases between. In DNA, the CDR3 is TGCGCCAGCAGCCACAGGGGATTAAATCAGCCCCAGCATTTT. Its translation is CASSHRGLNQPQHF.

CDR3 amino acids: CAWSKTRTNPNSNQPQHF. CDR3 nucleotide sequence: TGTGCCTGGAGTAAGACACGAACGAACCCTAATAGCAATCAGCCCCAGCATTTT. The chain is built from TRBV30 and TRBJ1-5, with D unresolved. The CDR3 is made up of 18 amino acids. V shed 2 bases and J shed 0 bases, with 20 bases lying between them. Germline V gene sequence: CDR1 GTSNPN, CDR2 SVGIG (reference sequence).

The V and J genes are TRBV10-2 and TRBJ2-3; 10 bases are shared with TRBD1. From germline, CDR1 is WSHSY and CDR2 SAAADI. This CDR3 contains 16 residues. The V gene end was trimmed by 0 bases and the J gene end by 7 bases; junction bases not matched to a gene: 7. The CDR3 reads CASSESTGTGANTQYF. In nucleotides, the CDR3 is TGCGCCAGCAGTGAGTCGACAGGGACAGGGGCAAATACGCAGTATTTT.

This clone has only one observation. The rearrangement uses TRBV7-9 and TRBJ1-1, with unresolved D. Germline CDR1 reads SEHNR; CDR2 reads FQNEAQ (reference sequence). Deletions cut 5 bases from V and 4 bases from J, with 14 bases between. The CDR3 covers 14 residues. The CDR3 reads CASSQQTPGTEAFF. CDR3 coding DNA: TGTGCCAGCAGCCAGCAGACCCCGGGCACTGAAGCTTTCTTT.